This TCR beta chain comes out of a study of CD8+CD57+ T cells in acquired aplastic anemia. Overall study context: An average of around 3.5 ug of DNA was obtained from sorted CD4+ and CD8+ cells.

Points on this clonotype: What it recognizes is unknown.

Whole-study findings and limits: Simpson's diversity of CD8+ cells was not significantly different in patients compared with controls. The number of CD8+ CDR3 sequences shared by patients and controls was roughly 31.

The V gene's germline CDR1 is SGHTA and CDR2 FQGTGA. CDR3 length: 15 residues. The V and J ends lost 5 bases and 3 bases, in that order; junction bases with no gene match: 8. Genomic DNA, the template, was used for profiling of the TCR beta VDJ and CDR3. Via MiXCR, TCRdb re-called the reads, giving one row per CDR3 protein. The sample carries around 250,000 distinct CDR3 sequences, 45% to 65% recorded once. The chain combines TRBV7-3 with TRBJ2-7; 9 bases fit TRBD1. The origin of this receptor is a human donor with severe aplastic anemia or a healthy control (not recorded which). Sequenced sample: sorted CD4+, CD8+, or CD8+CD57+ T cells (not recorded which) from PBMCs. The CDR3 protein is CASSQGGTGYYEQYF. DNA for the CDR3: TGTGCCAGCAGCCAGGGAGGGACAGGGTACTACGAGCAGTACTTC.